This entry lists 7 T cell receptor beta chains sequenced from one sample in a study of T-cell reconstitution after alpha-beta-depleted transplantation in children (dated by TCRdb to 2016 to 2018). The receptor library was made with PCR. The sequencing machine was an Illumina HiSeq 2500. TCR library preparation used molecular barcoding, with unique molecular identifiers applied to normalize quantification of the TCRbeta repertoire. TCRdb trimmed the raw reads at Q25, called clones with MiXCR and kept productive beta chains. Each CDR3 protein appears once, grouped with its most common genes and DNA. This sample comprises nearly 550,000 distinct CDR3 sequences, around 19% of them detected only once. The ten largest account for approximately 3% of the sample. Sample: PBMCs from the stem cell graft donor, taken from the stem cell graft. Source of these receptors: a human donor who donated a stem cell graft to a child with acute lymphoblastic leukemia.

This chain links TRBV6-1 with TRBJ2-7; D is unresolved. Germline V gives CDR1 MNHNS, CDR2 SASEGT. This CDR3 has 15 amino acids. The ends were cut back, 4 bases at V and 2 bases at J, with 15 bases in the middle. This CDR3 is CASSAGRLRPYEQYF. The CDR3 nucleotides are TGTGCCAGCAGTGCAGGTAGACTTCGCCCCTACGAGCAGTACTTC.

The sample holds a few counts of this clonotype. The rearrangement joins TRBV5-1 to TRBJ1-2; no reliable D call. The length of the CDR3 is 15 residues. Trimming took off 0 bases at V and 1 base at J, with 10 bases between the two ends. Germline V gene data show CDR1 as SGHRS and CDR2 as YFSETQ. The CDR3 reads CASSLDRTNNYGYTF. Written as DNA, the CDR3 is TGCGCCAGCAGCTTGGATCGGACTAATAACTATGGCTACACCTTC.

This chain links TRBV5-1 with TRBJ1-4; D not resolved. CDR1 is SGHRS, CDR2 YFSETQ, per germline. This CDR3 is 14 amino acids long. Between the trimmed V and J ends, which lost 0 bases and 5 bases, there was a span of 8 bases. The CDR3: CASSLGAANEKLFF. CDR3 coding DNA: TGCGCCAGCAGCTTGGGGGCAGCCAATGAAAAACTGTTTTTT.

The chain is built from TRBV7-9 and TRBJ2-1; possibly TRBD1 for D (7 bases). The length of the CDR3 is 15 residues. Trimming took 3 bases from V and 4 from J, leaving 13 bases between them. Germline loops: CDR1 SEHNR, CDR2 FQNEAQ (reference sequence). In DNA, the CDR3 is TGTGCCAGCAGCTTCGGAGGGGGCCGATACAATGAGCAGTTCTTC. It translates to CASSFGGGRYNEQFF.

This clonotype was seen more than once but under ten times. J is TRBJ1-4 and V is TRBV5-1, with D possibly being TRBD1 (6 bases). V gave up 7 bases and J gave up 8 bases, with 21 bases separating them. Germline CDR1 SGHRS, CDR2 YFSETQ. The CDR3 has 15 amino acids. This CDR3 is CASCEKRGLSEKLFF. CDR3 DNA sequence: TGCGCCAGCTGTGAGAAGCGGGGGCTCAGCGAAAAACTGTTTTTT.

V gene TRBV9 combines with J gene TRBJ2-7; D remains ambiguous. V lost 0 bases, J lost 1 base, and 11 bases lay in between. CDR3 length: 15 amino acids. Germline V CDR1 and CDR2: SGDLS, YYNGEE. The CDR3: CASSVGRRSSYEQYF. As DNA, the CDR3 is TGTGCCAGCAGCGTAGGTAGACGGAGTTCCTACGAGCAGTACTTC.

This chain uses TRBV5-6 with TRBJ1-3; D call uncertain. V lost 2 bases to trimming and J lost 4 bases, with 10 bases between them. The CDR3 is made up of 14 amino acids. Germline V lookup: CDR1 SGHDT, CDR2 YYEEEE. The CDR3 here is CASSFLYVGNTIYF. The CDR3 coding sequence is TGTGCCAGCAGCTTCCTATACGTGGGAAACACCATATATTTT.